Each of the 30 T cell receptor beta chains below was sequenced from the same sample in a study of blood T cells in healthy people across ages. Then a second PCR, running roughly 7 to 12 cycles, was carried out with a sample-barcoded 5' primer and a J-beta primer mix. TCRdb used MiXCR to reprocess the 5' RACE reads, holding one entry per CDR3 protein. This sample has a few hundred thousand distinct CDR3 sequences; approximately 51% occur once, and the top ten carry under 65%. Source material: blood. These receptors came from a man aged 55 to 69 in good health.

This rearrangement joins TRBV3-1 to TRBJ2-7, with TRBD1 as a possible D gene (5 bases). Germline-derived CDR1 and CDR2 are LGHDT and YNNKEL (reference sequence). This CDR3 is 14 amino acids long. The V end lost 1 base, the J end lost 3 bases, and 10 bases lay between the germline ends. DNA for the CDR3: TGTGCCAGCAGCCAAGGGCAGGGCGGCTACGAGCAGTACTTC. Amino acids: CASSQGQGGYEQYF.

This clonotype was detected only a few times. CDR3 in amino acids: CSAPQTSGPYEQYF. CDR3 nucleotides: TGCAGTGCTCCCCAGACTAGCGGACCCTACGAGCAGTACTTC. The rearrangement joins TRBV20-1 to TRBJ2-7; TRBD2 matches 9 bases. Germline assignment: CDR1 DFQATT and CDR2 SNEGSKA (reference sequence). V shed 5 bases, J shed 2 bases, and the junction held 7 bases outside the gene matches. The CDR3 covers 14 residues.

The J gene is TRBJ1-2, the V gene TRBV30, with D unresolved. Germline V gene data show CDR1 as GTSNPN and CDR2 as SVGIG (reference sequence). The CDR3 contains 13 residues. Trimming stripped 0 bases from V and 4 bases from J, with 9 bases between. The CDR3 sequence is CAWSVRHIYGYTF. The CDR3 DNA reads as TGTGCCTGGAGTGTACGACACATCTATGGCTACACCTTC.

V usage is TRBV27 and J usage is TRBJ2-7, with D perhaps matching TRBD2 (6 bases). CDR3 size: 14 residues. V lost 8 bases and J 3 bases, leaving 17 bases between the germline ends. From germline, CDR1 is MNHEY and CDR2 SMNVEV (reference sequence). CDR3 protein: CASRELPLNYEQYF. CDR3 sequence (DNA): TGTGCCAGCCGGGAGCTGCCTTTGAACTACGAGCAGTACTTC.

The chain carries TRBV5-1 and TRBJ2-5; no firm D call. Germline V lookup: CDR1 SGHRS, CDR2 YFSETQ. CDR3 length: 14 residues. V was shortened by 7 bases and J by 2 bases, with 15 bases between the two germline ends. The CDR3 is CASQLQDRQETQYF. CDR3 DNA sequence: TGCGCCAGCCAGCTCCAGGACCGACAAGAGACCCAGTACTTC.

The chain couples TRBV4-3 to TRBJ2-4, with D maybe TRBD2 (5 bases). Judging by the DNA end, TRBJ2-7 fits better; the J call may be wrong. Germline V gives CDR1 LGHNA, CDR2 YSLEER. This CDR3 has 15 residues. CDR3 region: CASSQDSGVNYEQYF. The CDR3 nucleotides read TGCGCCAGCAGCCAAGATTCCGGGGTGAACTACGAGCAGTACTTC.

The chain links TRBV6-1 to TRBJ2-7, with 9 bases aligning to TRBD1. The CDR3 spans 14 residues. The germline V gene has CDR1 MNHNS and CDR2 SASEGT. With V trimmed by 5 bases and J by 2 bases, 4 bases remained unmatched. The CDR3 sequence is CASSIGTGTYEQYF. The CDR3 DNA sequence: TGTGCCAGCAGTATAGGGACAGGGACCTACGAGCAGTACTTC.

This sequence joins TRBV11-2 and TRBJ2-1; D remains unclear. The V and J ends lost 1 base and 9 bases respectively, with 16 bases between them. Germline-derived CDR1 and CDR2 are SGHAT and FQNNGV. The CDR3 runs 15 residues. CDR3 sequence reads: CASSLGPGAPGEQFF. The CDR3, as DNA: TGTGCCAGCAGCTTAGGTCCGGGCGCCCCCGGTGAGCAGTTCTTC. The full variable domain, completed using reference TRBV11-2 and TRBJ2-1, is EAGVAQSPRYKIIEKRQSVAFWCNPISGHATLYWYQQILGQGPKLLIQFQNNGVVDDSQLPKDRFSAERLKGVDSTLKIQPAKLEDSAVYLCASSLGPGAPGEQFFGPGTRLTVL.

Only a few counts were recorded for this clonotype. The rearrangement uses TRBV12-3 or TRBV12-4 and TRBJ2-3; weak D call: TRBD1 (5 bases). The CDR3 has 15 residues. V was cut by 6 bases and J by 1 base, with 14 bases left in between. The CDR3 sequence is CASSLLGRGTDTQYF. CDR3 nucleotide sequence: TGTGCCAGCAGCCTCCTGGGCAGGGGCACAGATACGCAGTATTTT.

The sample holds a few counts of this clonotype. The chain carries TRBV6-5 and TRBJ1-2; 9 bases fit TRBD1. Germline V gene sequence: CDR1 MNHEY, CDR2 SVGAGI. Losses at the gene ends were 8 bases for V and 3 bases for J; bases not matched to a gene: 7. CDR3 length equals 14 residues. CDR3 sequence reads: CASGDRGWDYGYTF. The CDR3 DNA is TGTGCCAGCGGAGACAGGGGGTGGGACTATGGCTACACCTTC.

The table lists this clonotype with many counts. The chain couples TRBV7-3 to TRBJ2-1, with D hard to call. Germline V gene sequence: CDR1 SGHTA, CDR2 FQGTGA. V lost 5 bases and J 5 bases, leaving 10 bases between the germline ends. This CDR3 has 13 amino acids. The CDR3 region has the DNA TGTGCCAGCAGCCCCAACACGCACAATGAGCAGTTCTTC. It encodes CASSPNTHNEQFF.

The chain recombines TRBV7-9 with TRBJ1-4; D remains unclear. The V end lost 5 bases, the J end lost 6 bases, and 13 bases lay between the germline ends. The CDR3 length is 14 residues. Germline assignment: CDR1 SEHNR and CDR2 FQNEAQ (reference sequence). Here the CDR3 reads CASSLTFGYEKLFF. The CDR3 DNA reads as TGTGCCAGCAGCCTGACCTTTGGGTATGAAAAACTGTTTTTT.

Regarding this clonotype: A read error may be the cause here, since a much bigger clone is one base away. This chain uses TRBV6-2 or TRBV6-3 with TRBJ2-7; possibly TRBD1 for D (6 bases). V was shortened by 9 bases and J by 2 bases, with 11 bases between the two germline ends. Germline V lookup: CDR1 MNHEY, CDR2 SVGEGT. This CDR3 region has 12 residues. The CDR3 DNA follows: TGTGCCAGAAGTGGACAGACCTACGAGCAGTACTTC. This gives the protein CARSGQTYEQYF.

J is TRBJ2-1 and V is TRBV5-1, with 9 bases matching TRBD1. Germline assignment: CDR1 SGHRS and CDR2 YFSETQ. Trimming at V came to 4 bases and at J to 7 bases, leaving 6 bases not matched to a gene. The CDR3 has 14 residues. The CDR3: CASSGTGTGNEQFF. CDR3 coding DNA: TGCGCCAGCAGCGGGACAGGGACGGGTAATGAGCAGTTCTTC.

The CDR3 here is CASSRWDRGDEQFF. The CDR3 region has the DNA TGTGCCAGCAGTCGATGGGACAGGGGAGATGAGCAGTTCTTC. The chain is built from TRBV6-5 and TRBJ2-1, with TRBD1 identical over 10 bases. The CDR3 length is 14 residues. CDR1 MNHEY and CDR2 SVGAGI come from the germline V gene. The V segment lost 5 bases and the J segment 8 bases; nucleotides outside the gene matches: 6.

This sequence joins TRBV7-2 and TRBJ2-7; D is perhaps TRBD2 (6 bases). The CDR3 is made up of 14 amino acids. CDR1 is SGHTA and CDR2 is FQGNSA in the germline V gene. The V gene lost 5 bases and the J gene lost 10 bases, with 21 bases spanning the gap. The CDR3 is CASSHRGGAATQYF. Here the CDR3 DNA reads TGTGCCAGCAGCCACCGCGGCGGGGCCGCCACCCAGTACTTC. Looking up the rest from reference TRBV7-2 and TRBJ2-7 gives the full variable domain: GAGVSQSPSNKVTEKGKDVELRCDPISGHTALYWYRQSLGQGLEFLIYFQGNSAPDKSGLPSDRFSAERTGGSVSTLTIQRTQQEDSAVYLCASSHRGGAATQYFGPGTRLTVT.

This clonotype was seen at least ten times. This sequence joins TRBV5-1 and TRBJ2-1, with D unclear. This CDR3 contains 12 residues. Trimming took off 4 bases at V and 3 bases at J, with 5 bases between the two ends. Germline V gives CDR1 SGHRS, CDR2 YFSETQ. DNA of the CDR3: TGCGCCAGCAGCCCAGACTACAATGAGCAGTTCTTC. Protein product: CASSPDYNEQFF. Based on the CDR3 plus reference TRBV5-1 and TRBJ2-1, the full variable domain is KAGVTQTPRYLIKTRGQQVTLSCSPISGHRSVSWYQQTPGQGLQFLFEYFSETQRNKGNFPGRFSGRQFSNSRSEMNVSTLELGDSALYLCASSPDYNEQFFGPGTRLTVL.

The chain's CDR3 is CASSTPGPSAQYF. The CDR3 DNA follows: TGTGCCAGCAGCACCCCGGGACCCAGTGCGCAGTATTTT. The chain links TRBV7-9 to TRBJ2-3; D may correspond to TRBD1 or TRBD2 (5 bases each). The CDR3 has 13 residues. The germline V gene has CDR1 SEHNR and CDR2 FQNEAQ (reference sequence). V was shortened by 5 bases and J by 10 bases, with 16 bases between the two germline ends.

This clonotype was picked up a small number of times. The CDR3 protein is CASVRQGTSGYTF. The CDR3 bases are TGTGCCAGCGTGCGTCAGGGGACGTCTGGCTACACCTTC. This sequence joins TRBV6-2 or TRBV6-3 and TRBJ1-2, with D maybe TRBD1 (6 bases). CDR3 length: 13 amino acids. Looked up from germline, CDR1 is MNHEY and CDR2 is SVGEGT. V was clipped by 8 bases and J by 7 bases, with 17 bases between them.

Comment on this clonotype: Given a much more abundant clone one base away, this may be a read error. The rearrangement joins TRBV21-1 to TRBJ1-1; the table's D call TRBD1 went unverified against the DNA. TRBV21-1 is flagged as a pseudogene. The CDR3 has 18 amino acids. Written as DNA, the CDR3 is TGTGCCAGCAGCAAAACTTTCGACAGGGGGCATGGGAACACTAAAGCTTTCTTT. Translating it yields CASSKTFDRGHGNTKAFF.

The V gene is TRBV6-5, the J gene TRBJ1-4; 10 bases align to TRBD1. The V and J ends lost 0 bases and 2 bases, in that order; junction bases with no gene match: 6. Germline V lookup: CDR1 MNHEY, CDR2 SVGAGI. The CDR3 contains 18 residues. CDR3 in DNA: TGTGCCAGCAGTTACTCCCGGGACAGGGGAACCACTAATGAAAAACTGTTTTTT. This codes for CASSYSRDRGTTNEKLFF.

Notes on this clonotype: One junction end does not reproduce the germline sequence, and a read error may be involved. The chain recombines TRBV30 with TRBJ2-5; D is perhaps TRBD2 (5 bases). Germline assignment: CDR1 GTSNPN and CDR2 SVGIG (reference sequence). This CDR3 spans 12 amino acids. CDR3 sequence: CAGSPVGETQYF. CDR3 nucleotides: TGTGCCGGGAGTCCGGTAGGGGAGACCCAGTACTTC.

Concerning this clonotype: One end of the junction fails to match germline, which may point to a read error. The J gene is TRBJ2-5, the V gene TRBV25-1; D ambiguous. Per the germline V gene, CDR1 is MGHDK and CDR2 is SYGVNS. There are 14 residues in the CDR3. In nucleotides, the CDR3 is TGTGCCAGCAGTGAATTGGCCGTACAAGGGACCCAGTACTTC. The encoded protein is CASSELAVQGTQYF.

This rearrangement joins TRBV20-1 to TRBJ2-3; 8 nucleotides align to TRBD2. Trimming removed 6 bases from V and 3 bases from J; junction bases left unmatched: 11. The CDR3 length is 15 residues. Germline assignment: CDR1 DFQATT and CDR2 SNEGSKA (reference sequence). The CDR3: CSAFGTRAITDTQYF. The DNA for the CDR3 is TGCAGTGCCTTCGGGACTAGAGCTATTACAGATACGCAGTATTTT.

The chain is built from TRBV7-2 and TRBJ2-7; D not resolved. The V gene lost 1 base and the J gene lost 3 bases, with 13 bases spanning the gap. Germline V gene data show CDR1 as SGHTA and CDR2 as FQGNSA. This CDR3 contains 15 residues. CDR3 DNA: TGTGCCAGCAGCTTAGAACTCGGCCCTTTCTACGAGCAGTACTTC. Translating it yields CASSLELGPFYEQYF.

This rearrangement joins TRBV20-1 to TRBJ1-5; no definite D call. The V gene's germline CDR1 is DFQATT and CDR2 SNEGSKA (reference sequence). The CDR3 has 14 residues. V dropped 2 bases and J dropped 0 bases, with 8 bases sitting between them. CDR3 region: CSARPAVSNQPQHF. In nucleotides, the CDR3 is TGCAGTGCTAGACCAGCGGTTAGCAATCAGCCCCAGCATTTT.

The table lists this clonotype with a count of one. The chain carries TRBV27 and TRBJ2-4; D perhaps matches TRBD2 (5 bases). The DNA matches TRBJ2-7 better at its end, which makes the J call doubtful. This CDR3 has 12 residues. The germline V gene has CDR1 MNHEY and CDR2 SMNVEV (reference sequence). Here the CDR3 reads CASSSSGDEQYF. The CDR3 bases are TGTGCCAGCAGTTCTTCCGGGGACGAGCAGTACTTC.

This rearrangement joins TRBV11-3 to TRBJ2-1; 10 positions match TRBD2. Germline V gene sequence: CDR1 SGHNT, CDR2 YENEEA. V trimming: 1 base; J trimming: 8 bases; junction bases outside the gene matches: 8. The CDR3 totals 16 residues. The DNA of the CDR3 is TGTGCCAGCAGCTTAGTAGGGCTAGCGGGGGTGCATGAGCAGTTCTTC. Residues: CASSLVGLAGVHEQFF.

This chain uses TRBV4-3 with TRBJ1-5, with D maybe TRBD1 (5 bases). Germline V gene data show CDR1 as LGHNA and CDR2 as YSLEER. Trimming pared 1 base from V and 6 bases from J, leaving 10 bases between. The CDR3 totals 14 residues. CDR3 bases: TGCGCCAGCAGCCAAGGGGGGTTGGGTCAGCCCCAGCATTTT. This encodes CASSQGGLGQPQHF.

The chain uses TRBV6-6 and TRBJ2-7; D may correspond to TRBD1 or TRBD2 (5 bases each). This CDR3 region has 14 residues. Trimming took 6 bases from V and 6 from J, leaving 18 bases between them. Per the germline V gene, CDR1 is MNHNY and CDR2 is SVGAGI (reference sequence). CDR3 loop: CASRPVADSGEQYF. For the CDR3, the DNA is TGTGCCAGCAGACCCGTCGCCGACAGCGGCGAGCAGTACTTC.